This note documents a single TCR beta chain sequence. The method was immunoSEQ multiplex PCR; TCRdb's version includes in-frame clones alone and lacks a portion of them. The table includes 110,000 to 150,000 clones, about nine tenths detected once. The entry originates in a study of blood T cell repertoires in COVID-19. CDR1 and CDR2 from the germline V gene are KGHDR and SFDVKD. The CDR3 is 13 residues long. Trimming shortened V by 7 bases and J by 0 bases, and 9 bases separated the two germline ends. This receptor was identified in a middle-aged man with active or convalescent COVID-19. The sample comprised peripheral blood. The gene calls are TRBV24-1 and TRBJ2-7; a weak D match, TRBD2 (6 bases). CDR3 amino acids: CATSDGSSYEQYF. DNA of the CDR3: TGTGCCACCAGCGACGGGAGCTCCTACGAGCAGTACTTC.